This entry lists 4 T cell receptor beta chains sequenced from one sample in a study of beta chain features in type 1 diabetes listed by TCRdb under 2018. The research as a whole found: Type 1 diabetes patients showed a moderate but significant shortening of TCRB CDR3 length in all four CD4+ subsets.

Antigen specificity for these receptors is unknown. The library was obtained by the immunoSEQ multiplex PCR assay. The entire amount of isolated RNA was reverse transcribed using the High Capacity cDNA Reverse Transcription Kit, so the sequenced TCRB transcripts were expressed ones. TCRdb re-hosts the immuneACCESS table, in-frame sequences only. Its copies lack some clones; in the studies checked, an unresolved V gene accounts for under half of them, and the cause for the rest is not known. The table for this sample lists a few hundred thousand clones; approximately 10% of them were counted only once. Jointly, the top ten make up around 0.018% of the sample. The specimen sequenced was naive CD4+ T cells from blood. The cell subset or site label for this specimen denotes: true naive CD4+ T cells. These TCRs come from a man between 25 and 39 years old with type 1 diabetes.

This clone was observed a few times. V is TRBV19 and J is TRBJ2-7; D possibly corresponds to TRBD1 (6 bases). Germline values: CDR1 LNHDA, CDR2 SQIVND (reference sequence). The length of the CDR3 is 13 residues. V shed 7 bases and J shed 5 bases, with 15 bases lying between them. The CDR3 here is CASTISGGHEQYF. DNA of the CDR3: TGTGCCAGTACCATCTCTGGGGGCCACGAGCAGTACTTC.

CDR3 in DNA: TGTGCCAGCAGCTTAGTGGCAGGCTACGAGCAGTACTTC. Amino acid sequence: CASSLVAGYEQYF. The chain uses TRBV11-2 and TRBJ2-7; no firm D call. Germline assignment: CDR1 SGHAT and CDR2 FQNNGV. Between the trimmed V and J ends, which lost 1 base and 3 bases, there was a span of 7 bases. This CDR3 region has 13 residues.

This clone turned up a few times. The gene calls are TRBV7-9 and TRBJ1-4, with a possible D match to TRBD1 (5 bases). Trimming took 3 bases from V and 10 from J, leaving 24 bases between them. CDR1 and CDR2 (germline): SEHNR, FQNEAQ (reference sequence). CDR3 size: 17 residues. The CDR3 DNA is TGTGCCAGCAGCTTTAGCCCCTCCGGGACTGGCCGGGGAAAACTGTTTTTT. Amino acid sequence: CASSFSPSGTGRGKLFF. Using reference TRBV7-9 and TRBJ1-4 for the parts outside the CDR3, the full variable domain is DTGVSQNPRHKITKRGQNVTFRCDPISEHNRLYWYRQTLGQGPEFLTYFQNEAQLEKSRLLSDRFSAERPKGSFSTLEIQRTEQGDSAMYLCASSFSPSGTGRGKLFFGSGTQLSVL.

This clone has a handful of counts. The genes are TRBV7-2 and TRBJ2-1; TRBD1 might be the D (5 bases). Per the germline V gene, CDR1 is SGHTA and CDR2 is FQGNSA. V lost 5 bases to trimming and J lost 8 bases, with 16 bases between them. The CDR3 spans 14 residues. In DNA, the CDR3 is TGTGCCAGCAGCCAGTTAGGGGTCCGGGATGAGCAGTTCTTC. Translated: CASSQLGVRDEQFF.